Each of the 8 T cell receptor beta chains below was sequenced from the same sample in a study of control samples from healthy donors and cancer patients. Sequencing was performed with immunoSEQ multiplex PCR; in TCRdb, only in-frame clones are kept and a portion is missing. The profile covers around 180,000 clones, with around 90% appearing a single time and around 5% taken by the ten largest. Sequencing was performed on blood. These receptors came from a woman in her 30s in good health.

CDR3 residues: CASSGAGGNTDTQYF. The CDR3 nucleotides are TGTGCCAGCAGCGGGGCAGGGGGCAATACAGATACGCAGTATTTT. The rearrangement links TRBV9 to TRBJ2-3; 8 nucleotides line up with TRBD1. The CDR3 runs to 15 residues. Germline V gene data show CDR1 as SGDLS and CDR2 as YYNGEE. Unmatched junction bases numbered 6, after V lost 3 bases and J lost 3 bases.

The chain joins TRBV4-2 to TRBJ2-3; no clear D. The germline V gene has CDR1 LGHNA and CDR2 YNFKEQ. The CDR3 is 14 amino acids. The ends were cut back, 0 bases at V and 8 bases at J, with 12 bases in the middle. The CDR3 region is CASSQDRYEATQYF. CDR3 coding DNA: TGTGCCAGCAGCCAAGATAGATACGAAGCTACGCAGTATTTT.

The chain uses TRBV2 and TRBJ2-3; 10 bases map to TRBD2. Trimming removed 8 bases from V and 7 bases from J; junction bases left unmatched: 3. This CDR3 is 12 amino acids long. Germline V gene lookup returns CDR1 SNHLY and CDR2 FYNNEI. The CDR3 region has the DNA TGTGCCAGCGCTAGCGGGAGATATACGCAGTATTTT. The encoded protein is CASASGRYTQYF.

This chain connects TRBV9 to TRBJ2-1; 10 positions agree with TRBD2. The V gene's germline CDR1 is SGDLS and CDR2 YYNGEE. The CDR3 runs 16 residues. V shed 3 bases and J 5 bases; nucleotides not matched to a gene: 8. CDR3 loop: CASSARTSGENNEQFF. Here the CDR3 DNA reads TGTGCCAGCAGCGCTCGAACTAGCGGGGAAAACAATGAGCAGTTCTTC.

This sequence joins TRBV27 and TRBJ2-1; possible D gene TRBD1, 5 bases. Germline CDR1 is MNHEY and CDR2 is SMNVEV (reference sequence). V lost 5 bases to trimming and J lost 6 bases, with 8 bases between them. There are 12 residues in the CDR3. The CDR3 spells CASSTGSNEQFF. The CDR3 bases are TGTGCCAGCAGTACAGGTAGCAATGAGCAGTTCTTC.

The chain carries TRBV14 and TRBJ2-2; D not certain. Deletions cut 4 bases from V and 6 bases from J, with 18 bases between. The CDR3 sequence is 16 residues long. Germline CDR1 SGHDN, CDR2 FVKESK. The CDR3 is CASSLGLANFAGELFF. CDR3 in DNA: TGTGCCAGCAGCCTCGGGTTGGCGAATTTTGCCGGGGAGCTGTTTTTT.

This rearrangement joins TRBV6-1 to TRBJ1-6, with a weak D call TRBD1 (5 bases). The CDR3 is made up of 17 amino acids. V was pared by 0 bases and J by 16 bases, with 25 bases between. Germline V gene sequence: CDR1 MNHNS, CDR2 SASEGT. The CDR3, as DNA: TGTGCCAGCAGTGAAGCCCTCTTGGGTGTTTCGGGGCGGGTTCTCCACTTT. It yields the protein CASSEALLGVSGRVLHF.

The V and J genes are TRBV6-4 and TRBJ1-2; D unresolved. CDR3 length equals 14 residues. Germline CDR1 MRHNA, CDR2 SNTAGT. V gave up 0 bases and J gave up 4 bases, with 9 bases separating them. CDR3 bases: TGTGCCAGCAGTGACTCTTACAGAGCCTATGGCTACACCTTC. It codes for CASSDSYRAYGYTF.